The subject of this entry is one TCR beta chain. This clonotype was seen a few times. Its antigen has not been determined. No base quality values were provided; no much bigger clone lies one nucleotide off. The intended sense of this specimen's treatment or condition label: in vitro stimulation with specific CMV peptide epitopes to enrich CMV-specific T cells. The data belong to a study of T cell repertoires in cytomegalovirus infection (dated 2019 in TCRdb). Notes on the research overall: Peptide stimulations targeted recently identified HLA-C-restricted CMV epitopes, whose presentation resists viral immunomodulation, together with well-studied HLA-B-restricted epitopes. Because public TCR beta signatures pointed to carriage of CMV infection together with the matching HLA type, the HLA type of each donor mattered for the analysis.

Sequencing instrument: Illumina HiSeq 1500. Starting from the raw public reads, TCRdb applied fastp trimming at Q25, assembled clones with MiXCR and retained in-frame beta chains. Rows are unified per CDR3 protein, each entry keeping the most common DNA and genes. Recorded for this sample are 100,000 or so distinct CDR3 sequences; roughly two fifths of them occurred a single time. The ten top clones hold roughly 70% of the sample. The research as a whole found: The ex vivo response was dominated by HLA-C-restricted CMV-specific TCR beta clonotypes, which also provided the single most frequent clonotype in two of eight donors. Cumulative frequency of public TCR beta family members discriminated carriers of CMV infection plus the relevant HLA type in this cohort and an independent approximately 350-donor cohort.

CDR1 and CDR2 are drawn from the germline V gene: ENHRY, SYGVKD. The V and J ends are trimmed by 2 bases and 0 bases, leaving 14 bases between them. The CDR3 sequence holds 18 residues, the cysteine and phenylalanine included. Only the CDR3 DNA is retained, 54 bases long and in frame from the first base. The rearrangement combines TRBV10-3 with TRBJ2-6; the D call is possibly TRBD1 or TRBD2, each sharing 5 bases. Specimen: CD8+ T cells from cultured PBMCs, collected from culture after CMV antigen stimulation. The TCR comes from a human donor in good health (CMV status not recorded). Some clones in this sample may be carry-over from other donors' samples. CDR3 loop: CAISEPGALHSGANVLTF. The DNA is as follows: TGTGCCATCAGTGAGCCCGGGGCCCTCCACTCTGGGGCCAACGTCCTGACTTTC.